These T cell receptor beta chains were read from a single sample in a study of blood T cell repertoires in COVID-19. This table comes from immunoSEQ multiplex PCR, and its TCRdb copy is limited to in-frame clones, with some not included. This sample has 200,000 to 250,000 clones, with around four fifths found just once. What was sequenced was peripheral blood. Receptors originate from a woman aged 60-70 years who had recovered from COVID-19. CDR3s include the opening cysteine and the closing phenylalanine or tryptophan. The D gene is left open where the match is weak. The size entry is marked missing in some rows and otherwise reads once, few, many or a size class.

CDR3 | DNA | size | V | D | J
CASSSGSNQPQHF | TGTGCCAGCAGTTCGGGGAGCAATCAGCCCCAGCATTTT | - | TRBV27 | - | TRBJ1-5
CASSELGGSSYEQYF | TGTGCCAGCAGTGAACTTGGCGGGTCGTCCTACGAGCAGTACTTC | many | TRBV6-1 | - | TRBJ2-7
CASSEWTSDEYNEQFF | TGTGCCAGCAGTGAATGGACTAGCGACGAGTACAATGAGCAGTTCTTC | - | TRBV2 | TRBD2 | TRBJ2-1
CASSLAGVVTEAFF | TGTGCCAGCAGCTTGGCAGGGGTTGTCACTGAAGCTTTCTTT | - | TRBV5-6 | - | TRBJ1-1
CASSSQGNTGELFF | TGTGCCAGCAGCTCACAGGGCAACACCGGGGAGCTGTTTTTT | - | TRBV7-3 | - | TRBJ2-2
CASINWWGVGYEQYF | TGCGCCAGCATAAATTGGTGGGGGGTTGGGTACGAGCAGTACTTC | - | TRBV23-1 | - | TRBJ2-7
CASSYLRTYEQYF | TGTGCCAGCAGTTACTTGCGGACCTACGAGCAGTACTTC | - | TRBV6-2/TRBV6-3 | - | TRBJ2-7
CASSQGVISYNEQFF | TGTGCCAGTAGTCAAGGGGTGATCTCCTACAATGAGCAGTTCTTC | - | TRBV19 | - | TRBJ2-1
CASSHVQGQGNNSPLHF | TGCGCCAGCAGCCACGTACAGGGACAGGGTAATAATTCACCCCTCCACTTT | - | TRBV4-3 | TRBD1 | TRBJ1-6
CASSEGTGRAYNEQFF | TGTGCCAGCAGTGAAGGGACAGGGCGGGCGTATAATGAGCAGTTCTTC | - | TRBV6-1 | TRBD1 | TRBJ2-1
CASTPGGSDEQYF | TGTGCCAGCACCCCGGGGGGCTCGGACGAGCAGTACTTC | - | TRBV11-2 | - | TRBJ2-7
CASQQGSYNEQFF | TGTGCCAGCCAACAGGGGTCCTACAATGAGCAGTTCTTC | - | TRBV7-2 | TRBD1 | TRBJ2-1
CASRSLRTGVHGYTF | TGTGCCAGCAGGAGTCTTCGGACAGGGGTACATGGCTACACCTTC | - | TRBV27 | TRBD1 | TRBJ1-2
CASKRAGDRSNQPQHF | TGTGCCAGTAAGAGGGCGGGGGATCGAAGCAATCAGCCCCAGCATTTT | - | TRBV19 | - | TRBJ1-5
CASSQAGDETQYF | TGTGCCAGCAGCCAAGCGGGGGATGAGACCCAGTACTTC | few | TRBV4-2 | - | TRBJ2-5
CASSEQPNTEAFF | TGTGCCAGCAGCGAGCAACCGAACACTGAAGCTTTCTTT | - | TRBV9 | - | TRBJ1-1
CASSRGLNEQFF | TGCGCCAGCAGCCGAGGGTTAAATGAGCAGTTCTTC | - | TRBV4-1 | - | TRBJ2-1
CASSIRLAGAEQYF | TGTGCCAGTAGTATAAGGCTAGCGGGGGCCGAGCAGTACTTC | - | TRBV19 | TRBD2 | TRBJ2-7
CASSQGRVVGGAFF | TGCGCCAGCAGCCAAGGGAGGGTGGTCGGGGGGGCTTTCTTT | - | TRBV4-1 | - | TRBJ1-1
CASSTNGQQPQETQYF | TGCGCCAGCAGCACAAACGGACAGCAACCCCAAGAGACCCAGTACTTC | - | TRBV5-1 | - | TRBJ2-5
CASSLSRVAFYGYTF | TGTGCCAGCAGCCTCTCCAGGGTCGCCTTCTATGGCTACACCTTC | - | TRBV14 | - | TRBJ1-2
CASSLLLSTGELFF | TGTGCCAGCAGCTTATTACTGAGCACCGGGGAGCTGTTTTTT | - | TRBV7-3 | - | TRBJ2-2
CASSDTTREGYTF | TGTGCCAGCAGCGACACCACGCGGGAGGGCTACACCTTC | - | TRBV7-9 | - | TRBJ1-2
CASSETRKETQYF | TGCGCCAGCAGTGAGACTCGAAAGGAGACCCAGTACTTC | - | TRBV10-2 | - | TRBJ2-5
CASSLDRDRGVSEAFF | TGTGCTAGCAGCTTAGACCGGGACAGGGGAGTCTCTGAAGCTTTCTTT | - | TRBV7-7 | TRBD1 | TRBJ1-1
CASSVSGANTGELFF | TGTGCCAGCAGCGTTAGCGGCGCGAACACCGGGGAGCTGTTTTTT | - | TRBV9 | - | TRBJ2-2
CASLTSGLYNSPLHF | TGTGCCAGCCTGACCTCGGGACTCTATAATTCACCCCTCCACTTT | - | TRBV2 | - | TRBJ1-6
CASTFVGGYNSPLHF | TGTGCCAGCACCTTCGTCGGGGGCTATAATTCACCCCTCCACTTT | - | TRBV7-9 | - | TRBJ1-6
CASSDAAGADYGYTF | TGTGCCAGCAGTGACGCCGCAGGGGCTGACTATGGCTACACCTTC | - | TRBV6-4 | - | TRBJ1-2
CASLTGEITDTQYF | TGTGCCAGCCTAACGGGGGAGATCACAGATACGCAGTATTTT | - | TRBV5-5 | - | TRBJ2-3
CSVTSLAGRGPYNEQFF | TGCAGCGTTACGAGTCTGGCCGGGCGGGGCCCCTACAATGAGCAGTTCTTC | - | TRBV29-1 | - | TRBJ2-1
CASSQQSHEQFF | TGTGCCAGCAGCCAACAGTCCCATGAGCAGTTCTTC | - | TRBV7-8 | - | TRBJ2-1
CASSVPGLAGQETQYF | TGTGCCAGCAGTGTACCGGGACTAGCGGGGCAAGAGACCCAGTACTTC | - | TRBV6-1 | TRBD2 | TRBJ2-5
CASSAGQVEGQPQHF | TGTGCCAGCAGTGCCGGACAGGTTGAGGGTCAGCCCCAGCATTTT | - | TRBV25-1 | TRBD1 | TRBJ1-5
CASRTSGGTDTQYF | TGTGCCAGCAGGACTAGCGGGGGGACAGATACGCAGTATTTT | - | TRBV2 | TRBD2 | TRBJ2-3
CASSSGQHYYGYTF | TGTGCCAGCAGTTCGGGACAGCATTACTATGGCTACACCTTC | - | TRBV7-9 | TRBD1 | TRBJ1-2
CASSYPAKDRVYTF | TGTGCCAGCAGTTACCCAGCGAAAGACAGGGTCTACACCTTC | - | TRBV6-5 | TRBD1 | TRBJ1-2
CASSRAGQGGDYGYTF | TGTGCCAGCAGCCGAGCAGGACAGGGAGGGGACTATGGCTACACCTTC | - | TRBV4-2 | TRBD1 | TRBJ1-2
CASGTTGTSGSPLHF | TGCGCCAGCGGAACGACAGGTACTAGCGGTTCACCCCTCCACTTT | - | TRBV4-1 | - | TRBJ1-6
CASTPDRGHYGYTF | TGTGCCAGCACCCCGGACAGGGGGCACTATGGCTACACCTTC | - | TRBV5-4 | TRBD1 | TRBJ1-2
CASSESPTGNYGYTF | TGTGCCAGCAGTGAGTCCCCGACAGGGAACTATGGCTACACCTTC | - | TRBV2 | TRBD1 | TRBJ1-2
CASSLPTGSGQPQHF | TGTGCCAGCAGCCTACCGACAGGGTCAGGTCAGCCCCAGCATTTT | - | TRBV7-4 | TRBD1 | TRBJ1-5
CASSAPRSDSGNTIYF | TGTGCCAGCAGCGCCCCCAGATCAGACTCTGGAAACACCATATATTTT | once | TRBV5-4 | - | TRBJ1-3
CASSSLAGGSQTQYF | TGCGCCAGCAGCTCCTTAGCGGGGGGTTCGCAGACCCAGTACTTC | - | TRBV5-1 | TRBD2 | TRBJ2-5
CASSRLAGYNEQFF | TGTGCCAGCAGCAGACTAGCGGGCTACAATGAGCAGTTCTTC | few | TRBV2 | TRBD2 | TRBJ2-1
CASSLPLDREGQETQYF | TGTGCCAGCAGCTTACCTCTGGACAGGGAGGGCCAAGAGACCCAGTACTTC | - | TRBV7-8 | - | TRBJ2-5
CATSPGTGLETQYF | TGTGCCACCAGTCCCGGGACAGGTTTAGAGACCCAGTACTTC | - | TRBV24-1 | TRBD1 | TRBJ2-5
CASSIPGWYDEKLFF | TGTGCCAGTAGTATCCCCGGGTGGTATGATGAAAAACTGTTTTTT | - | TRBV19 | - | TRBJ1-4
CAITGQGKVHEQYF | TGTGCCATCACGGGACAGGGGAAGGTGCACGAGCAGTACTTC | - | TRBV10-3 | TRBD1 | TRBJ2-7
CASSVSGGAWTDTQYF | TGTGCCAGCAGTGTCAGTGGGGGGGCGTGGACAGATACGCAGTATTTT | - | TRBV28 | - | TRBJ2-3